This TCR beta chain appears in the sequencing data of a study of CD8 T cells in ankylosing spondylitis. Study conclusions and caveats: Within peripheral blood, clones linked to disease were CD8+ and relatively rare. Reactive arthritis synovial fluid and blood were previously reported to contain some motif variants. The authors reported significant enrichment of disease-linked clones in matched ankylosing spondylitis synovial fluid.

This clonotype was counted between two and nine times. The target antigen is unknown. Quantitative barcoded 5'-RACE was used to prepare TCR beta libraries. From the 5' RACE reads, TCRdb called clonotypes with MiXCR, one entry per CDR3 protein. The table has 230,000 or so distinct CDR3 sequences, roughly 18% seen once; the top ten hold under 40%. The specimen sequenced was blood, either unsorted or a sorted T cell fraction (not recorded which). This receptor was identified in a male donor with ankylosing spondylitis or in good health (not recorded which).

CDR3 DNA sequence: TGTGCCAGCAGCGAGGCGGAGTACAGCTACACAGATACGCAGTATTTT. It codes for CASSEAEYSYTDTQYF. The chain carries TRBV7-9 and TRBJ2-3; unclear D gene. This CDR3 is 16 amino acids long. With 5 bases removed from V and 2 bases from J, the gap between germline ends came to 17 bases. Germline V gene data show CDR1 as SEHNR and CDR2 as FQNEAQ (reference sequence).